This entry concerns a single TCR beta chain. The sample comes from a study of blood T cell repertoires in COVID-19. At the level of the study: Acute and convalescent COVID-19 samples came from the United States, Italy and Spain. T cells, B-cell-depleted T cells, or PBMCs supplied cDNA or gDNA.

The CDR3 extends over 14 amino acids. V lost 1 base to trimming and J lost 2 bases, with 4 bases between them. Germline V gene sequence: CDR1 SGHDT, CDR2 YYEEEE. Per the study methods: Quantification of nucleated cells was approximated via reference gene primer amplification. Repertoires were generated with immunoSEQ multiplex PCR, while TCRdb's copy carries only in-frame clones and drops some. V and J calls and clone size are those listed in that table; D and trimming were worked out from the DNA. The sample records under 450,000 clones, about 80% being singletons. The V call is TRBV5-6, the J call TRBJ2-6; D gene uncertain. Sample: peripheral blood. This receptor was taken from a human donor with acute or convalescent COVID-19. The donor label of this sample is uncertain. The CDR3 region has the DNA TGTGCCAGCAGCTTGACTCCTGGGGCCAACGTCCTGACTTTC. Its protein is CASSLTPGANVLTF.